The 16 T cell receptor beta chains given below trace back to one sample, sequenced in a study of T cell responses to AZD1222 COVID-19 vaccine. The protocol was immunoSEQ multiplex PCR, while the TCRdb copy is restricted to in-frame clones and leaves out a portion. Counted here are around 100,000 clones, around nine tenths occurring once; the ten biggest clones make up about 19%. Sequenced here: peripheral blood, sampled on day 0 of AZD1222 vaccination. These receptors all come from an adult in good health.

In DNA form, the CDR3 reads TGTGCCAGCAGCTTGACAGAGTACGAGCAGTACTTC. This codes for CASSLTEYEQYF. The chain is built from TRBV7-2 and TRBJ2-7; D perhaps matches TRBD1 (5 bases). This CDR3 contains 12 residues. V was clipped by 3 bases and J by 4 bases, with 7 bases between them. Germline-derived CDR1 and CDR2 are SGHTA and FQGNSA.

The V gene is TRBV12-3 or TRBV12-4, the J gene TRBJ2-5; D remains ambiguous. The V end was cut by 6 bases, the J end by 5 bases, with 10 bases between. CDR3 size: 12 residues. The CDR3 DNA reads as TGTGCCAGCAGCTCGAACGATGAGACCCAGTACTTC. Its protein product is CASSSNDETQYF.

The chain links TRBV7-3 to TRBJ2-1; the D is unclear. Trimming took off 3 bases at V and 2 bases at J, with 8 bases between the two ends. The germline CDR1 and CDR2 sequences are SGHTA and FQGTGA. CDR3 length: 14 residues. The CDR3 DNA reads TGTGCCAGCAGCTTGGGCATTCCCTACAATGAGCAGTTCTTC. This encodes CASSLGIPYNEQFF. The variable domain in full, with the rest retrieved from reference TRBV7-3 and TRBJ2-1, is GAGVSQTPSNKVTEKGKYVELRCDPISGHTALYWYRQSLGQGPEFLIYFQGTGAADDSGLPNDRFFAVRPEGSVSTLKIQRTERGDSAVYLCASSLGIPYNEQFFGPGTRLTVL.

This clone appeared a single time. The chain has TRBV16 and TRBJ2-2, with D uncertain. The CDR3 length is 16 residues. CDR1 and CDR2 from the germline V gene are KGHSY and FQNENV. V lost 4 bases and J 1 base, leaving 13 bases between the germline ends. The CDR3 loop is CASSPLRVGNTGELFF. DNA for the CDR3: TGTGCCAGCAGCCCCTTACGGGTCGGGAACACCGGGGAGCTGTTTTTT.

The V and J genes are TRBV18 and TRBJ1-1; weak D call: TRBD1 (5 bases). V lost 1 base to trimming and J lost 5 bases, with 11 bases between them. Germline V CDR1 and CDR2: KGHSH, LQKENI. The CDR3 consists of 14 residues. CDR3 bases: TGTGCCAGCTCACCACAGGGGAGGTGGACTGAAGCTTTCTTT. Its protein product is CASSPQGRWTEAFF.

As concerns this clone: In the same sample, other DNA sequences code for this CDR3. The chain has TRBV7-9 and TRBJ2-7; D may correspond to TRBD1 or TRBD2 (6 bases each). Germline values: CDR1 SEHNR, CDR2 FQNEAQ (reference sequence). V dropped 3 bases and J dropped 3 bases, with 15 bases sitting between them. The CDR3 consists of 15 residues. CDR3 DNA: TGTGCCAGCAGCTTGGCCTCGGGGGCCAACTACGAGCAGTACTTC. The encoded protein is CASSLASGANYEQYF.

The rearrangement links TRBV6-1 to TRBJ1-2, with 7 bases fitting TRBD1. Germline CDR1 is MNHNS and CDR2 is SASEGT. J was trimmed by 8 bases and V by 3 bases; bases with no gene match: 15. CDR3 length equals 16 residues. For the CDR3, the DNA is TGTGCCAGCAGTGAGAGGGGACAGCCTGGCTCGGAGGGCTACACCTTC. Its protein product is CASSERGQPGSEGYTF.

The CDR3 nucleotides read TGTGCCAGCAGCTCTCGACTAGCCAAAAACATTCAGTACTTC. Encoded protein: CASSSRLAKNIQYF. This chain uses TRBV11-2 with TRBJ2-4; D gene ambiguous. The CDR3 is 14 amino acids. Trimming removed 4 bases from V and 0 bases from J, with 7 bases in between. The germline CDR1 and CDR2 sequences are SGHAT and FQNNGV.

This clone was picked up one time. The rearrangement joins TRBV5-6 to TRBJ2-3; TRBD2 matches at 9 bases. This CDR3 comprises 16 residues. Germline assignment: CDR1 SGHDT and CDR2 YYEEEE. The V gene end was trimmed by 2 bases and the J gene end by 2 bases; junction bases not matched to a gene: 6. Here the CDR3 reads CASSFPLAGNTDTQYF. The CDR3 coding sequence is TGTGCCAGCAGCTTTCCTCTAGCGGGAAACACAGATACGCAGTATTTT.

This clone was picked up a small number of times. V and J are TRBV29-1 and TRBJ1-2; D remains ambiguous. Germline lookup yields CDR1 SQVTM and CDR2 ANQGSEA. Trimming stripped 0 bases from V and 4 bases from J, with 15 bases between. The CDR3 is 15 amino acids. This CDR3 reads CSVEDSTFGGYGYTF. In DNA, the CDR3 is TGCAGCGTTGAAGATAGTACGTTCGGTGGCTATGGCTACACCTTC. Full variable domain (rest looked up from reference TRBV29-1 and TRBJ1-2): SAVISQKPSRDICQRGTSLTIQCQVDSQVTMMFWYRQQPGQSLTLIATANQGSEATYESGFVIDKFPISRPNLTFSTLTVSNMSPEDSSIYLCSVEDSTFGGYGYTFGSGTRLTVV.

J is TRBJ1-4 and V is TRBV7-2; D not certain. The CDR3 runs 15 residues. CDR1 and CDR2 from the germline V gene are SGHTA and FQGNSA. The ends were cut back, 5 bases at V and 0 bases at J, with 10 bases in the middle. CDR3 coding DNA: TGTGCCAGCAGCGTGTCCCAAGCAACTAATGAAAAACTGTTTTTT. Protein: CASSVSQATNEKLFF.

The chain couples TRBV9 to TRBJ1-2; D remains unclear. The CDR3 totals 13 residues. The V gene lost 3 bases and the J gene lost 7 bases, with 13 bases spanning the gap. Looked up from germline, CDR1 is SGDLS and CDR2 is YYNGEE. The CDR3 loop reads CASSALGPGGYTF. Here the CDR3 DNA reads TGTGCCAGCAGCGCCCTCGGGCCGGGTGGCTACACCTTC. The entire variable domain, with the rest obtained from reference TRBV9 and TRBJ1-2, is as follows: DSGVTQTPKHLITATGQRVTLRCSPRSGDLSVYWYQQSLDQGLQFLIQYYNGEERAKGNILERFSAQQFPDLHSELNLSSLELGDSALYFCASSALGPGGYTFGSGTRLTVV.

The J gene is TRBJ2-3, the V gene TRBV24-1; D might be TRBD1 (5 bases). The V gene lost 4 bases and the J gene lost 4 bases, with 14 bases spanning the gap. This CDR3 is 15 amino acids long. Germline lookup yields CDR1 KGHDR and CDR2 SFDVKD. Here the CDR3 reads CATSDGRWGADTQYF. The CDR3 DNA reads as TGTGCCACCAGTGACGGTCGATGGGGCGCAGATACGCAGTATTTT.

This clone was detected only once. V gene TRBV6-5 combines with J gene TRBJ2-1; 8 nucleotides agree with TRBD1. In germline, CDR1 is MNHEY, CDR2 SVGAGI. The CDR3 length is 15 residues. V shed 0 bases and J 3 bases; nucleotides not matched to a gene: 1. This chain's CDR3 is CASSYSGQVYNEQFF. The CDR3 region has the DNA TGTGCCAGCAGTTACTCGGGACAGGTCTACAATGAGCAGTTCTTC.

The chain recombines TRBV4-2 with TRBJ2-3; 10 bases align to TRBD2. Germline CDR1 LGHNA, CDR2 YNFKEQ. This CDR3 region has 17 residues. With V trimmed by 4 bases and J by 0 bases, 7 bases remained unmatched. The CDR3 DNA reads as TGTGCCAGCAGCCCGGCAGCGGGGGGGACTAGCACAGATACGCAGTATTTT. Translated, it gives CASSPAAGGTSTDTQYF.

The chain couples TRBV11-3 to TRBJ2-3; D is tentatively TRBD1 or TRBD2 (5 bases each). CDR1 SGHNT and CDR2 YENEEA come from the germline V gene. The CDR3 runs to 15 residues. With 5 bases removed from V and 2 bases from J, the gap between germline ends came to 14 bases. CDR3 protein: CASSLNSGPTDTQYF. The CDR3 coding sequence is TGTGCCAGCAGCCTGAATTCGGGGCCCACAGATACGCAGTATTTT.